This TCR beta chain stems from a study of cytomegalovirus exposure and HLA in healthy donors. This clone was picked up one time. The junction differs from germline at one of its ends, possibly a read error. 60 Vbeta and 13 Jbeta primers were used in PCR. The authors' processing: There were tens of millions of unique TCR beta chains by a later count, and approximately 11 million of them were shared. Only in-frame clones appear in the TCRdb table, and some are missing; sequencing was by immunoSEQ multiplex PCR. For V, J and clone size, that table is used; D and trimming come from the DNA. The repertoire consists of roughly 74,000 clones, with 60% to 85% occurring once and the leading ten covering around 1.5%. Germline V gives CDR1 MNHNY, CDR2 SVGAGI (reference sequence). The CDR3 sequence is 15 residues long.

The sequencing input was PBMCs. The sequence was obtained from a man aged 40-49 years in good health and CMV-seronegative. This chain uses TRBV6-6 with TRBJ2-4, with 7 bases fitting TRBD1. The CDR3, as DNA: TGTGCCAGCACCGAGGGACAGTTAGCCAAAAACAGTCAGTACTTC. Translating gives CASTEGQLAKNSQYF.